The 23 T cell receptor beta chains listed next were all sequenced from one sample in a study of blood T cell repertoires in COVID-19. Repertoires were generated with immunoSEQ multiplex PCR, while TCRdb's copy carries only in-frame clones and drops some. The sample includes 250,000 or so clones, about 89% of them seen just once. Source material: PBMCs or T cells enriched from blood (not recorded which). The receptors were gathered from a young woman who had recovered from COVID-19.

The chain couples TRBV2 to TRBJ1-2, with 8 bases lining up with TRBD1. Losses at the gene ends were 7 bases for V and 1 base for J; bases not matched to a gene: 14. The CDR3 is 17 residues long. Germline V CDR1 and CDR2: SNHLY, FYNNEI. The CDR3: CASTFGTGVLSNYGYTF. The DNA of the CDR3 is TGTGCCAGCACTTTCGGGACAGGAGTCCTAAGTAACTATGGCTACACCTTC.

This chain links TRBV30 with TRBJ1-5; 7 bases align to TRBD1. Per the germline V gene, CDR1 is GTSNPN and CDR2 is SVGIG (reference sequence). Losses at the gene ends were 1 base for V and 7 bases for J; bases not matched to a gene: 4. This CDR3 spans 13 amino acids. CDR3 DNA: TGTGCCTGGAGTGACAGGGGACGGCAGCCCCAGCATTTT. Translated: CAWSDRGRQPQHF.

The CDR3 protein is CASSQGVALAGANEQFF. The CDR3 DNA sequence: TGTGCCAGCAGCCAAGGAGTAGCACTAGCGGGAGCAAATGAGCAGTTCTTC. The gene calls are TRBV3-1 (or the pseudogene TRBV3-2) and TRBJ2-1; the match to TRBD2 covers 11 bases. Losses at the gene ends were 1 base for V and 7 bases for J; bases not matched to a gene: 9. This CDR3 has 17 amino acids. Germline CDR1 is LGHDT and CDR2 is YNNKEL (reference sequence).

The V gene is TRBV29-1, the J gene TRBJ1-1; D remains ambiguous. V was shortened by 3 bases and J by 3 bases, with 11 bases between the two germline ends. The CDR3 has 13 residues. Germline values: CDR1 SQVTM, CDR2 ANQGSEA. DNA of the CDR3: TGCAGCGTTGAGAAGGAGTTGGACACTGAAGCTTTCTTT. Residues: CSVEKELDTEAFF.

Written as DNA, the CDR3 is TGCGCCAGCAGCCAAGTAAAGTTAGCGGGAGGTCGCGATGAGCAGTTCTTC. Protein: CASSQVKLAGGRDEQFF. The V and J genes are TRBV4-1 and TRBJ2-1; 10 bases are shared with TRBD2. The CDR3 sequence is 17 residues long. After removal of 1 base from V and 8 bases from J, the junction contained 11 bases not matched to a gene. Germline V gene sequence: CDR1 MGHRA, CDR2 YSYEKL.

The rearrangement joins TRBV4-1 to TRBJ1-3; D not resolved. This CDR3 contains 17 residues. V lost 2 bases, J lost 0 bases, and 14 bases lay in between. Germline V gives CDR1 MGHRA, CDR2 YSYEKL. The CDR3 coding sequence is TGCGCCAGCAGCCAATATACAGAACCGAGCTCTGGAAACACCATATATTTT. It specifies CASSQYTEPSSGNTIYF.

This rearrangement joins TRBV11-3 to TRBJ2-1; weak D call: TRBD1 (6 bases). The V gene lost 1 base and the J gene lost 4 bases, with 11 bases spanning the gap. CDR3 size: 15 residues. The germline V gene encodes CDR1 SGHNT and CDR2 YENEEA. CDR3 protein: CASSLGNREYNEQFF. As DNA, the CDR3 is TGTGCCAGCAGCTTAGGAAACAGGGAATACAATGAGCAGTTCTTC.

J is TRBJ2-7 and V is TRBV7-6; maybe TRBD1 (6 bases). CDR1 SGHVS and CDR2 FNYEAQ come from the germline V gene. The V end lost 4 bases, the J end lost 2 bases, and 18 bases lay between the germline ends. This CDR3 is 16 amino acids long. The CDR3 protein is CASSSSTGHQTYEQYF. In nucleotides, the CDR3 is TGTGCCAGCAGCTCGAGTACGGGACACCAGACCTACGAGCAGTACTTC.

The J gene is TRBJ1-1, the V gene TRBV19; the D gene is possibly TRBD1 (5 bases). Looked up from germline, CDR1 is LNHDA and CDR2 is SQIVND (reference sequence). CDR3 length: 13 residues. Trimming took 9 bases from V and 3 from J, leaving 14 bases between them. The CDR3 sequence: CASQELGDTEAFF. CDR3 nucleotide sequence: TGTGCCAGCCAAGAGCTAGGGGACACTGAAGCTTTCTTT.

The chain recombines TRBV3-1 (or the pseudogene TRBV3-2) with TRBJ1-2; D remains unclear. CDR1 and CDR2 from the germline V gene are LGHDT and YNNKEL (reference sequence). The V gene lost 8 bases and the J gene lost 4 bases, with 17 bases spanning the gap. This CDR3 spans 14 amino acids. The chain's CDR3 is CASESASGGYGYTF. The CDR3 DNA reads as TGTGCCAGCGAATCTGCATCCGGTGGCTATGGCTACACCTTC.

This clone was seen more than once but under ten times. This CDR3 is CASSETGTGSDEQFF. CDR3 nucleotides: TGTGCCAGCAGTGAAACCGGGACAGGGTCCGATGAGCAGTTCTTC. This chain joins TRBV2 and TRBJ2-1; TRBD1 matches 9 bases. The CDR3 contains 15 residues. Germline CDR1 and CDR2: SNHLY and FYNNEI. J gave up 8 bases and V 2 bases, and 7 bases lay outside the gene matches.

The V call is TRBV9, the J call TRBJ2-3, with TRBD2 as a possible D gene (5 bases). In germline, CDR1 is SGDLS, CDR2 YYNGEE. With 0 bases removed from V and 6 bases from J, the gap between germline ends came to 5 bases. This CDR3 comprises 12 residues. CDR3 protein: CASSVAGDTQYF. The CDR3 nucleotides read TGTGCCAGCAGCGTAGCGGGGGATACGCAGTATTTT.

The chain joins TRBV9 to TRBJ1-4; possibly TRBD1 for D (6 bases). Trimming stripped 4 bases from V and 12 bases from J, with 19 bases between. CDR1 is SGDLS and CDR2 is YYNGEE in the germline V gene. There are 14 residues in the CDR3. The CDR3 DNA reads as TGTGCCAGCAGCCTCCATTACTTACAGGGAGAACTGTTTTTT. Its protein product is CASSLHYLQGELFF.

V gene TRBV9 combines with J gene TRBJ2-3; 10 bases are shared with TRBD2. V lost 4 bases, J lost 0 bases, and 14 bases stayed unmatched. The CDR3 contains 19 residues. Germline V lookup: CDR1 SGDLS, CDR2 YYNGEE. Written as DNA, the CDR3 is TGTGCCAGCAGCCAACCAAGCGGGGGGGGAATTTATAGCACAGATACGCAGTATTTT. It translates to CASSQPSGGGIYSTDTQYF.

CDR3 residues: CASSLKQATNEKLFF. CDR3 nucleotide sequence: TGTGCCAGCAGCTTGAAGCAGGCAACTAATGAAAAACTGTTTTTT. The V gene is TRBV5-5, the J gene TRBJ1-4; D uncertain. Germline CDR1 is SGHKS and CDR2 is YYEKEE (reference sequence). The V end was cut by 1 base, the J end by 0 bases, with 7 bases between. This CDR3 comprises 15 residues.

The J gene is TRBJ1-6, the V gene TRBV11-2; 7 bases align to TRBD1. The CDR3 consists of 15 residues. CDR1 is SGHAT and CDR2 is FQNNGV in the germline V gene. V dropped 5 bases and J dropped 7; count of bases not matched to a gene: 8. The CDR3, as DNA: TGTGCCAGCAGCCACGCCGGGACAGCCAATTCACCCCTCCACTTT. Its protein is CASSHAGTANSPLHF. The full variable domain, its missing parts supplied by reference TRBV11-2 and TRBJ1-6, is EAGVAQSPRYKIIEKRQSVAFWCNPISGHATLYWYQQILGQGPKLLIQFQNNGVVDDSQLPKDRFSAERLKGVDSTLKIQPAKLEDSAVYLCASSHAGTANSPLHFGNGTRLTVT.

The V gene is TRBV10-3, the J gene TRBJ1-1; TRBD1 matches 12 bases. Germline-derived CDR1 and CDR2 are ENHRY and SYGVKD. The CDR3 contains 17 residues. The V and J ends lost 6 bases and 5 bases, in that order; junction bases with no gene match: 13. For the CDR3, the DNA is TGTGCCATCAGCCCGGGACAGGGGGCCGGTTCCGCGACTGAAGCTTTCTTT. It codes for CAISPGQGAGSATEAFF.

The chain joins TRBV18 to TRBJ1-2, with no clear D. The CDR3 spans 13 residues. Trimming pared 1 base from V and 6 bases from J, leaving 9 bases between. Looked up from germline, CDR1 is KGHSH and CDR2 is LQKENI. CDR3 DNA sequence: TGTGCCAGCTCACCACGGACGGGGAATGGCTACACCTTC. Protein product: CASSPRTGNGYTF. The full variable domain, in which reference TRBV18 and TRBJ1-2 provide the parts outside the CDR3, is NAGVMQNPRHLVRRRGQEARLRCSPMKGHSHVYWYRQLPEEGLKFMVYLQKENIIDESGMPKERFSAEFPKEGPSILRIQQVVRGDSAAYFCASSPRTGNGYTFGSGTRLTVV.

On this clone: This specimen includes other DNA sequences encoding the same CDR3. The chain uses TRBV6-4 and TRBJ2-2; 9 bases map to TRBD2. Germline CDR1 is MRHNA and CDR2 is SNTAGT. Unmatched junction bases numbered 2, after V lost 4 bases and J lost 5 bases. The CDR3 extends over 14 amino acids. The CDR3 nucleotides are TGTGCCAGCAGTGTAGCGGGAGATACCGGGGAGCTGTTTTTT. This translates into CASSVAGDTGELFF.

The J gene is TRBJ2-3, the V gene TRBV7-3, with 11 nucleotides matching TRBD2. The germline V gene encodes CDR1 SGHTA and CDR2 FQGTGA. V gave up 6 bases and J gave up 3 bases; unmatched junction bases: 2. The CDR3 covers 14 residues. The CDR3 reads CASRSSGRTDTQYF. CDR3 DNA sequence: TGTGCCAGCAGGTCTAGCGGGAGGACAGATACGCAGTATTTT. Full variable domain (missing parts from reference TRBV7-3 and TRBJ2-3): GAGVSQTPSNKVTEKGKYVELRCDPISGHTALYWYRQSLGQGPEFLIYFQGTGAADDSGLPNDRFFAVRPEGSVSTLKIQRTERGDSAVYLCASRSSGRTDTQYFGPGTRLTVL.

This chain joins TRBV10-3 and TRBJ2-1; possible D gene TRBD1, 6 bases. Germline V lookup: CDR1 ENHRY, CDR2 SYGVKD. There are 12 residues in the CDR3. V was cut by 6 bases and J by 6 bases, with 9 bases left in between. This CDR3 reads CAIRDSSNEQFF. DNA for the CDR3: TGTGCCATCAGGGACAGTTCCAATGAGCAGTTCTTC.

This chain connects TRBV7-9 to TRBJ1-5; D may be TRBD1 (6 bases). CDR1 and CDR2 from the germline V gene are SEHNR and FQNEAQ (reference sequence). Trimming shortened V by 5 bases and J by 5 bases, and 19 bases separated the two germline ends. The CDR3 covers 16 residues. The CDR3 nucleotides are TGTGCCAGCAGCCCCCGTATCGCAGGGGATCATCAGCCCCAGCATTTT. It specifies CASSPRIAGDHQPQHF.

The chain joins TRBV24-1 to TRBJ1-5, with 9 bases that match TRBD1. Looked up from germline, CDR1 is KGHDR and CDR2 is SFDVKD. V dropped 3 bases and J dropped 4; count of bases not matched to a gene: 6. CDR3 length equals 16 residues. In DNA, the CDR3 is TGTGCCACCAGTGATAGGGGGACAGGGCCGAATCAGCCCCAGCATTTT. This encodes CATSDRGTGPNQPQHF.